These T cell receptor beta chains were read from a single sample in a study of technical replicates of blood from a handful of donors. Some clones are missing from TCRdb's copy, which holds only in-frame ones; the method was immunoSEQ multiplex PCR. The sample yields about 59,000 clones, about 94% seen once. Input material: PBMCs. These receptors were obtained from a human donor in good health. Some clones in this sample may be carry-over from other donors' samples. Both conserved end residues are part of each CDR3. D genes are given only for firm matches. Size values are once, few and many counts, or a class for expanded clones, and some rows have none.

CDR3 DNA	CDR3 protein	V gene	D gene	clone size	J gene
TGTGCCAGCAGCACGACACTGGGGGGAGCATGGACCCAGTACTTC	CASSTTLGGAWTQYF	TRBV14	-	-	TRBJ2-5
TGCGCCAGCAGCTTGGGGGGGACAGGCCGCTACACCTTC	CASSLGGTGRYTF	TRBV5-1	TRBD1	-	TRBJ1-2
TGTGCCAGTAGTATGCGGCCATCTGGAAACACCATATATTTT	CASSMRPSGNTIYF	TRBV19	-	-	TRBJ1-3
TGCGCCAGCAGCCAAGATTCCAGGAGCGGCAATGAGCAGTTCTTC	CASSQDSRSGNEQFF	TRBV4-1	-	once	TRBJ2-1
TGTGCCAGCAGCTCCCGGACAGGATCCTACGAGCAGTACTTC	CASSSRTGSYEQYF	TRBV11-1	TRBD1	once	TRBJ2-7
TGTGCCAGCAGTGGCGACAGGGTTGGGTACACTGAAGCTTTCTTT	CASSGDRVGYTEAFF	TRBV2	TRBD1	-	TRBJ1-1
TGCGCCAGCAGCCAAGACAGGGGGCTCAGCCAGCCCCAGCATTTT	CASSQDRGLSQPQHF	TRBV4-3	TRBD1	-	TRBJ1-5
TGTGCCGGGGGCCGGGACAGGGGTTACGAGCAGTACTTC	CAGGRDRGYEQYF	TRBV30	TRBD1	once	TRBJ2-7
TGCGCCAGCAGCCAACGGTGGGGAGACAAAAACATTCAGTACTTC	CASSQRWGDKNIQYF	TRBV4-1	-	-	TRBJ2-4
TGTGCCAGCAGCTTAGGACTAGCTCATGGCTACGAGCAGTACTTC	CASSLGLAHGYEQYF	TRBV7-8	TRBD2	-	TRBJ2-7
TGTGCCAGCACGTACCCCGGACAGGGGCTAACTGGGGCCAACGTCCTGACTTTC	CASTYPGQGLTGANVLTF	TRBV18	TRBD1	-	TRBJ2-6
TGTGCCAGTAGCCTCTATACAGGACTAGGGGATATTGGCTACACCTTC	CASSLYTGLGDIGYTF	TRBV19	-	-	TRBJ1-2
TGCGCCAGCAGCCAAGCAGCGGGGGGATACGAGCAGTACTTC	CASSQAAGGYEQYF	TRBV4-3	TRBD2	once	TRBJ2-7
TGTGCCAGTAGCCATTTCCCCAATGAGCAGTTCTTC	CASSHFPNEQFF	TRBV19	-	once	TRBJ2-1